Listed below are T cell receptor beta chains from one sample, sequenced in a study of cytomegalovirus exposure and HLA in healthy donors. Clones were read by immunoSEQ multiplex PCR, and TCRdb kept only the in-frame ones, dropping some. The repertoire consists of around 140,000 clones, with roughly 81% occurring once and the leading ten covering around 1.5%. Sequenced sample: PBMCs. All receptors derive from a female donor in good health and CMV-seronegative. CDR3s include the opening cysteine and the closing phenylalanine or tryptophan. The D gene is left open where the match is weak. Clone size, where shown, is once, few, many, or a class for clones that have expanded.

V gene	CDR3 length	D gene	clone size	J gene	CDR3 protein	CDR3 DNA
TRBV14	14	-	-	TRBJ2-1	CASSEIGGGNEQFF	TGTGCCAGCAGCGAAATAGGGGGTGGCAATGAGCAGTTCTTC
TRBV15	12	-	-	TRBJ2-7	CATSGQSYEQYF	TGTGCCACCAGCGGACAGTCCTACGAGCAGTACTTC
TRBV6-5	15	-	-	TRBJ1-1	CASSYSNGYGTEAFF	TGTGCCAGCAGTTACTCGAACGGGTACGGCACTGAAGCTTTCTTT
TRBV5-1	15	-	once	TRBJ1-2	CASSLGVGDKYGYTF	TGCGCCAGCAGCTTGGGGGTTGGAGATAAATATGGCTACACCTTC
TRBV6-1	17	-	few	TRBJ2-7	CASSEGFSGRSSYEQYF	TGTGCCAGCAGTGAGGGGTTTAGCGGCAGGAGCTCCTACGAGCAGTACTTC
TRBV28	17	TRBD1	-	TRBJ2-6	CASLQDRGSGGANVLTF	TGTGCCAGCCTCCAGGACAGGGGGTCGGGTGGGGCCAACGTCCTGACTTTC
TRBV4-1	15	-	few	TRBJ2-4	CASSQGGGSKNIQYF	TGCGCCAGCAGCCAAGGTGGCGGGTCCAAAAACATTCAGTACTTC
TRBV28	14	-	-	TRBJ1-2	CASAVGGPNYGYTF	TGTGCCAGCGCTGTGGGGGGGCCTAACTATGGCTACACCTTC
TRBV18	15	TRBD1	-	TRBJ1-1	CASSPDRGLSTEAFF	TGTGCCAGCTCACCAGACAGGGGGCTATCTACTGAAGCTTTCTTT
TRBV28	15	TRBD1	-	TRBJ1-1	CASREPGQQFTEAFF	TGTGCCAGCAGAGAACCGGGACAGCAGTTCACTGAAGCTTTCTTT
TRBV28	13	-	-	TRBJ1-2	CASSLRPNYGYTF	TGTGCCAGCAGTTTACGTCCGAACTATGGCTACACCTTC
TRBV6-5	15	TRBD2	once	TRBJ2-3	CASRFTSGGVGTQYF	TGTGCCAGCAGGTTCACTAGCGGGGGGGTCGGTACGCAGTATTTT